This TCR beta chain was identified during a study of T-cell memory formation after mild COVID-19. General study findings and limits: Contracting clones from day 15 to 85 showed balanced CD4/CD8; later expanders favored CD4+.

The TCR alpha and TCR beta cDNA libraries, bearing sample barcodes and UMIs, were generated by 5'RACE using constant-segment primers. TCRdb passed the 5' RACE reads through MiXCR, listing each CDR3 protein once. The table lists 50,000 to 70,000 distinct CDR3 sequences, approximately 12% of them singletons. Germline lookup yields CDR1 SQVTM and CDR2 ANQGSEA. Trimming shortened V by 3 bases and J by 6 bases, and 15 bases separated the two germline ends. CDR3 length: 14 residues. This clonotype showed up many times. Its antigen remains unknown. The sequence was obtained from a young man who had mild COVID-19 (a few samples of this study predate the infection). Cell type and time point are not known. The chain uses TRBV29-1 and TRBJ2-1; D is unclear. Sequencing was performed on PBMCs or a T cell subset sorted from them (not recorded which). The chain's CDR3 is CSVEWQRMLNEQFF. CDR3 bases: TGCAGCGTTGAGTGGCAGAGGATGCTCAATGAGCAGTTCTTC.